These T cell receptor beta chains were read from a single sample in a study of blood T cell repertoires in COVID-19. Libraries were prepared by immunoSEQ multiplex PCR; TCRdb keeps only in-frame clonotypes and omits some of them. The sample contains about 59,000 clones, around 90% of which appear only once. Specimen: peripheral blood. The receptors come from a man aged 80 or over with acute or convalescent COVID-19. The CDR3 runs from the conserved cysteine through the conserved F or W. D genes are given only for firm matches. Expanded clones get a size class; other rows say once, few or many, or leave the size out.

j_call d_call v_call clone_size cdr3_nt cdr3_aa
TRBJ2-5 TRBD2 TRBV28 . TGTGCCAGCAGTTTAGGCGGGGGGCCCCAAGAGACCCAGTACTTC CASSLGGGPQETQYF
TRBJ2-7 TRBD1 TRBV15 . TGTGCCACCAGCAGAAACTCACAGGGGTACGAGCAGTACTTC CATSRNSQGYEQYF
TRBJ2-2 TRBD1 TRBV29-1 . TGCAGCGTTAGGAGGACAGGGGGCACCGGGGAGCTGTTTTTT CSVRRTGGTGELFF
TRBJ2-1 TRBD2 TRBV5-3 . TGTGCCAGAAGCTTGGCCCTGGTGGAGCGGGGGGGAAATGAGCAGTTCTTC CARSLALVERGGNEQFF
TRBJ1-2 . TRBV3-1/TRBV3-2 . TGTGCCAGCAGCCAAGACGGGGGGGAAAGGGGCTACACCTTC CASSQDGGERGYTF
TRBJ1-5 TRBD1 TRBV6-5 once TGTGCCAGCAGTTCCACCGACAGGGGTATAACTCAGCCCCAGCATTTT CASSSTDRGITQPQHF
TRBJ2-3 . TRBV5-1 . TGCGCCAGCAGCTACTCCCCCTTTGGGGCCAGCACAGATACGCAGTATTTT CASSYSPFGASTDTQYF
TRBJ2-1 TRBD2 TRBV6-6 . TGTGCCAGCAATAAGGGTAGCGGGGGGGCGAATGAGCAGTTCTTC CASNKGSGGANEQFF
TRBJ1-5 . TRBV7-2 . TGTGCCAGCAGCTCCCAGGGGAGTCAGCCCCAGCATTTT CASSSQGSQPQHF
TRBJ2-2 . TRBV5-1 . TGCGCCAGCAGCCTGAGAGCCCAGAACACCGGGGAGCTGTTTTTT CASSLRAQNTGELFF
TRBJ2-1 . TRBV18 . TGTGCCAGCTCACCACCCAGGATGGGTTCCTACAATGAGCAGTTCTTC CASSPPRMGSYNEQFF
TRBJ2-5 TRBD2 TRBV6-6 . TGTGCCAGCGGAGAAGCGGGGAGCCGGTGGACCCAGTACTTC CASGEAGSRWTQYF
TRBJ1-1 . TRBV15 . TGTGCCACCAGCAGAGAGCGGGCAAAATGGCCTGAAGCTTTCTTT CATSRERAKWPEAFF
TRBJ2-3 TRBD2 TRBV3-1/TRBV3-2 once TGTGCCAGCAGCCAAGCGCTAGCGGGGGGCACAGATACGCAGTATTTT CASSQALAGGTDTQYF
TRBJ2-5 TRBD1 TRBV2 few TGTGCCAGCAGCAGACAGGGTGGTCAGTTCGGAGAGACCCAGTACTTC CASSRQGGQFGETQYF
TRBJ2-7 . TRBV6-2/TRBV6-3 . TGTGCCAGCAGTTCCGACAGTTTCGGCGAGCAGTACTTC CASSSDSFGEQYF
TRBJ2-1 . TRBV19 . TGTGCCAGTACCCGTGCAGGGTCCTACAATGAGCAGTTCTTC CASTRAGSYNEQFF
TRBJ1-4 . TRBV6-4 . TGTGCCAGCAGGGCAGGGGAAGGCGAAAAACTGTTTTTT CASRAGEGEKLFF
TRBJ1-2 . TRBV5-4 . TGTGCCAGCAGCTTGGGGGGCAGGGGAAGTAACTATGGCTACACCTTC CASSLGGRGSNYGYTF
TRBJ1-1 . TRBV29-1 . TGCAGCGTTGTGGCCCAGTTCGAAGCTTTCTTT CSVVAQFEAFF
TRBJ2-3 . TRBV24-1 . TGTGCCACCAGTGGGACAGTTAGCACAGATACGCAGTATTTT CATSGTVSTDTQYF
TRBJ2-2 . TRBV18 once TGTGCCAGCTCACCACCCCAAGTGGCCGACACCGGGGAGCTGTTTTTT CASSPPQVADTGELFF
TRBJ2-7 . TRBV2 . TGTGCCAGCAGTGAAGCGTCACAGAACACCTACGAGCAGTACTTC CASSEASQNTYEQYF
TRBJ2-2 . TRBV30 . TGTGCCTGGAGGGACTTTCCGAATTTCTGGGGGAACACCGGGGAGCTGTTTTTT CAWRDFPNFWGNTGELFF
TRBJ2-1 . TRBV19 . TGTGCCAGTAGTATGACCAGGGACAATGAGCAGTTCTTC CASSMTRDNEQFF
TRBJ1-2 . TRBV7-2 . TGTGCCAGCAGCCCTATGAGGGGGGGCTATGGCTACACCTTC CASSPMRGGYGYTF
TRBJ2-7 TRBD1 TRBV7-8 few TGTGCCAGCAGCTTAGGGACAGGGACCACTAAACCGGGGGACGAGCAGTACTTC CASSLGTGTTKPGDEQYF
TRBJ1-2 . TRBV3-1/TRBV3-2 . TGTGCCAGCAGCCAAGGGGCCCGAGACTATGGCTACACCTTC CASSQGARDYGYTF
TRBJ2-7 . TRBV6-5 . TGTGCCAGCAGTTTGGGAGGCGAGCAGTACTTC CASSLGGEQYF
TRBJ2-5 TRBD1 TRBV10-3 . TGTGCCACCTGGACAGGGGAAGAGACCCAGTACTTC CATWTGEETQYF
TRBJ2-1 TRBD2 TRBV5-1 . TGCGCCAGCAGCTTTCATTCGGGACTAGCGTTGAATGAGCAGTTCTTC CASSFHSGLALNEQFF
TRBJ2-5 . TRBV5-1 . TGCGCCAGCAGCTCTGAACCTGCAGAAGAGACCCAGTACTTC CASSSEPAEETQYF
TRBJ1-1 . TRBV13 . TGTGCCAGCAGCTTAGGGGAGCCGAACACTGAAGCTTTCTTT CASSLGEPNTEAFF
TRBJ2-2 . TRBV6-6 . TGTGCCAGCAGTTACGCGGACAGTACCACCGGGGAGCTGTTTTTT CASSYADSTTGELFF
TRBJ2-5 TRBD1 TRBV10-3 . TGTGCCATCAGTGAGACGACAGGGTTGGGGGAGACCCAGTACTTC CAISETTGLGETQYF
TRBJ2-3 TRBD1 TRBV6-5 once TGTGCCAGCAGTTACGGGGGACAGGGCACAGATACGCAGTATTTT CASSYGGQGTDTQYF
TRBJ2-7 TRBD1 TRBV5-1 . TGCGCCAGCAGCCGGCAGGGGGCTGCCTACGAGCAGTACTTC CASSRQGAAYEQYF
TRBJ1-4 TRBD1 TRBV7-9 . TGTGCAACGGACAGGTTCGATTCAACTAATGAAAAACTGTTTTTT CATDRFDSTNEKLFF
TRBJ2-4 . TRBV5-1 . TGCGCCAGCAGTTTGGGTAGCGGCGGGAACATTCAGTACTTC CASSLGSGGNIQYF
TRBJ2-3 . TRBV30 . TGTGCCTGGAGTGTTGCGGGGTCGGGCACAGATACGCAGTATTTT CAWSVAGSGTDTQYF
TRBJ2-3 . TRBV19 . TGTGCCAGTAGCTCTACTCCCCAGGGTTTGGAAACAGATACGCAGTATTTT CASSSTPQGLETDTQYF
TRBJ1-6 TRBD1 TRBV19 . TGTGCCAGTAGTAAGCCGGGACAGGGCCTTAATTCACCCCTCCACTTT CASSKPGQGLNSPLHF
TRBJ1-1 . TRBV3-1/TRBV3-2 . TGTGCCAGCAGCCAACGGGGTTTAATGAACACTGAAGCTTTCTTT CASSQRGLMNTEAFF
TRBJ2-5 TRBD1 TRBV5-8 . TGTGCCAGCAGCCGCTCAGGACAGGCAGAGACCCAGTACTTC CASSRSGQAETQYF
TRBJ2-3 . TRBV18 . TGTGCCAGCTCCGACCGAAGGGCCGGGGGAGATACGCAGTATTTT CASSDRRAGGDTQYF
TRBJ1-1 . TRBV18 . TGTGCCAGCTCACCGCCCCAGCGAGAAGCTTTCTTT CASSPPQREAFF
TRBJ2-7 TRBD1 TRBV23-1 . TGCGCCAGCAGTCAGAGGGACAGTAGCTCCTACGAGCAGTACTTC CASSQRDSSSYEQYF
TRBJ1-2 . TRBV30 . TGTGCCTGGACCCGCTTCGACTCAAATGGCTACACCTTC CAWTRFDSNGYTF
TRBJ2-3 . TRBV3-1/TRBV3-2 . TGTGCCAGCAGGCCCTCGGGGCGGGGAAACACAGATACGCAGTATTTT CASRPSGRGNTDTQYF
TRBJ2-5 . TRBV5-4 . TGTGCCAGCAGCTTAAGGGACACGGAGACCCAGTACTTC CASSLRDTETQYF
TRBJ1-1 . TRBV19 . TGTGCCAGTAGTGCCCGGTCCTCGGGGAACACTGAAGCTTTCTTT CASSARSSGNTEAFF
TRBJ2-1 TRBD2 TRBV4-2 once TGTGCCAGCAGCCGGACGCTAGCGGGGGGAAATGAGCAGTTCTTC CASSRTLAGGNEQFF
TRBJ2-2 TRBD1 TRBV4-2 . TGTGCCAGCAGCCAAGACACAAACCGGGACAGGGGGGAGCTGTTTTTT CASSQDTNRDRGELFF
TRBJ1-4 . TRBV7-2 . TGTGCCAGCAGCTTAGGACCCAGGGCTACTAATGAAAAACTGTTTTTT CASSLGPRATNEKLFF
TRBJ2-7 TRBD1 TRBV7-2 . TGTGCCAGCAGCTTAGACAGGGGGTACGAGCAGTACTTC CASSLDRGYEQYF
TRBJ1-5 . TRBV5-5 . TGTGCCAGCGAATTAGGAGGGTCGGGCCAGCCCCAGCATTTT CASELGGSGQPQHF